The entry that follows covers one TCR beta chain sequence. The antigen is undetermined. The data originate from a study of blood T cells in healthy people across ages. This CDR3 is built from 14 residues. Germline assignment: CDR1 MNHNS and CDR2 SASEGT. Study conclusions and caveats: Donors of long life had a larger count of naive CD4+ cells and greater diversity than aged donors. Estimated diversity, derived from one million T cells, was regarded as an underestimate. PBMCs were not sorted, which prevented a conclusive comparison of naive versus antigen-experienced cells.

Total RNA amounts of at least 5 micrograms were extracted per sample. A sample-barcoded 5' primer and a J-beta primer mix were used in a second PCR of roughly 6 to 12 cycles. From the 5' RACE reads, TCRdb called clonotypes with MiXCR, one entry per CDR3 protein. The table records hundreds of thousands of distinct CDR3 sequences, around 21% of them present only once. The TCR sequence derives from a man aged 70 or older in good health. Sequenced sample: blood. The chain carries TRBV6-1 and TRBJ2-7; no definite D call. The J call may be incorrect, as the DNA end agrees better with TRBJ2-1. The CDR3 DNA reads TGTGCCAGCAGTGAACTAGATACGGGCAATGAGCAGTTCTTC. Protein sequence: CASSELDTGNEQFF.